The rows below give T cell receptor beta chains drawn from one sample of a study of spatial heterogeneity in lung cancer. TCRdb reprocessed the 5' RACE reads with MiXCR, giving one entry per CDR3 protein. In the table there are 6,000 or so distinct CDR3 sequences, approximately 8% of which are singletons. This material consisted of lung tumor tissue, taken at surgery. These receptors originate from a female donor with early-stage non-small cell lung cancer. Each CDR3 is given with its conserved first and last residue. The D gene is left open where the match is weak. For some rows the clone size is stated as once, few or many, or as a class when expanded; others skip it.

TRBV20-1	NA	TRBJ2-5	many	TGCAGTGCTAGTTTCGGGGGCCTCCGGGAGACCCAGTACTTC	CSASFGGLRETQYF
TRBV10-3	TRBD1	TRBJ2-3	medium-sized	TGTGCCATCAGTGAGTGGACAGGGAGCACAGATACGCAGTATTTT	CAISEWTGSTDTQYF
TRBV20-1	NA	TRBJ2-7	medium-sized	TGCAGTGCCTGGGGGGACAATAGTTACGAGCAGTACTTC	CSAWGDNSYEQYF
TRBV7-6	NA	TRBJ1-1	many	TGTGCCAGCAGCCCAGGGGCGGACGAAGCTTTCTTT	CASSPGADEAFF
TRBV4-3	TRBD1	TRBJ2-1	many	TGCGCCAGCAGCCTTGGACAGGGGGCCTATGAGCAGTTCTTC	CASSLGQGAYEQFF
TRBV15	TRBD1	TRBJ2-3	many	TGTGCCACCCGCAGCGGCAGCAGGGGGTACTCAGATACGCAGTATTTT	CATRSGSRGYSDTQYF
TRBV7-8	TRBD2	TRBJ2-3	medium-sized	TGTGCCAGCAGCTTAGCGAGCGGGGCGACTAGCACAGATACGCAGTATTTT	CASSLASGATSTDTQYF
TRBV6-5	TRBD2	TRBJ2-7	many	TGTGCCAGCAGTTCCGGGGCGGGGGGGACCTACGAGCAGTACTTC	CASSSGAGGTYEQYF
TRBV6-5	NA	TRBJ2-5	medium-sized	TGTGCCAGCAGTTACGCCCCGGGGCGAGAGACCCAGTACTTC	CASSYAPGRETQYF
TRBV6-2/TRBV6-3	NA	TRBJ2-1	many	TGTGCCAGCAGTGGGTGGGGGTCCTACAATGAGCAGTTCTTC	CASSGWGSYNEQFF
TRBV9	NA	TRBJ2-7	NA	TGTGCCAGCAGCGTAGGGGGACACGGCTCCTACGAGCAGTACTTC	CASSVGGHGSYEQYF
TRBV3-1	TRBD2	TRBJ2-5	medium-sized	TGTGCCAGCAGCCGAGCGGGGGAAGAGACCCAGTACTTC	CASSRAGEETQYF
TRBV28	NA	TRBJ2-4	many	TGTGCCAGCAGTTCGGAGGGAAACATTCAGTACTTC	CASSSEGNIQYF
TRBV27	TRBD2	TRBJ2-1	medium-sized	TGTGCCAGCAGAGGCGGGAGAGGTCTTTCCCAACACAATGAGCAGTTCTTC	CASRGGRGLSQHNEQFF
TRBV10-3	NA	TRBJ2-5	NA	TGTGCCATCAGTGCCCGGGACAAGTCAGAGACCCAGTACTTC	CAISARDKSETQYF
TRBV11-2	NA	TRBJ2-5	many	TGTGCCAGCAGCTTAGATTGGGGGCAAGAGACCCAGTACTTC	CASSLDWGQETQYF
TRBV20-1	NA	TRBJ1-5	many	TGCAGTGCTAGGGATGACAGGCTAGATCAGCCCCAGCATTTT	CSARDDRLDQPQHF
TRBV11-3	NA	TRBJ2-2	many	TGTGCCAGCAGCTTAGATCAGGACGGGGAGCTGTTTTTT	CASSLDQDGELFF
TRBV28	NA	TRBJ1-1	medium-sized	TGTGCCAGCAGGTGGAGGGGCGGGAACACTGAAGCTTTCTTT	CASRWRGGNTEAFF
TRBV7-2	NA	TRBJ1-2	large	TGTGCCAGCAGCTTAGAGCGGGGGCGCTTTGGCTACACCTTC	CASSLERGRFGYTF
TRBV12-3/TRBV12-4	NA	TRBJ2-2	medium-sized	TGTGCCAGCAGCCCTCTTGCAGGGTCCACCGGGGAGCTGTTTTTT	CASSPLAGSTGELFF
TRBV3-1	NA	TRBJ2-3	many	TGTGCCAGCAGCCAAGAAGGTCGCGCATTAAGGGCAGATACGCAGTATTTT	CASSQEGRALRADTQYF
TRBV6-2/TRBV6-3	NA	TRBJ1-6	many	TGTGCCAGCAGTTACCGCGGAGTTCCTAATTCACCCCTCCACTTT	CASSYRGVPNSPLHF
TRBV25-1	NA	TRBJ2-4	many	TGTGCCAGCAGTGATCGGGGCGGGGCTTGGAACATTCAGTACTTC	CASSDRGGAWNIQYF
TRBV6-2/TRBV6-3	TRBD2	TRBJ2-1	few	TGTGCCAGCAGTTTAGCGGGGGGGCCGAACAATGAGCAGTTCTTC	CASSLAGGPNNEQFF
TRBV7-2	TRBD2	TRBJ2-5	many	TGTGCCAGCAGCTCAACAGCGGGGCTTCAAGAGACCCAGTACTTC	CASSSTAGLQETQYF
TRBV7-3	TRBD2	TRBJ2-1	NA	TGTGCCAGCAGCTTAACGGCGGGAGACAATGAGCAGTTCTTC	CASSLTAGDNEQFF
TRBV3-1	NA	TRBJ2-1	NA	TGTGCCAGCAGTCCCGGTCGATCCTACAATGAGCAGTTCTTC	CASSPGRSYNEQFF
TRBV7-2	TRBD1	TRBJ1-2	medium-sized	TGTGCCAGCAGCTATGACAGGGACTATGGCTACACCTTC	CASSYDRDYGYTF
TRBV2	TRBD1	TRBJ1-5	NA	TGTGCCAGCCAGACAGGGACAGGGAATCAGCCCCAGCATTTT	CASQTGTGNQPQHF
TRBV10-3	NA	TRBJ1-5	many	TGTGCCATCAGTGAAGGACGGAATAGCAATCAGCCCCAGCATTTT	CAISEGRNSNQPQHF
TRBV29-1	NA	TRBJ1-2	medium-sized	TGCAGCGTTCCCCTCTCTTCAGGGTACGGCTACACCTTC	CSVPLSSGYGYTF
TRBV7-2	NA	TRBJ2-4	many	TGTGCCAGCAGCTCAACGGAAGGGAACATTCAGTACTTC	CASSSTEGNIQYF
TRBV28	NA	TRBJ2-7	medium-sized	TGTGCCAGCACCTTGACTAGCTACGAGCAGTACTTC	CASTLTSYEQYF
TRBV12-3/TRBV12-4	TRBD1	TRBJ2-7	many	TGTGCCAGCAGCCCTACAGGGGAGTACGAGCAGTACTTC	CASSPTGEYEQYF
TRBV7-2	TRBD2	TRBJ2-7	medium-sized	TGTGCCAGCAGCCGGGGGGGTTACTCCTACGAGCAGTACTTC	CASSRGGYSYEQYF
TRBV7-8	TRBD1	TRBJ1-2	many	TGTGCCAGCAGCTTAGAGGCTCCCGGGACAGTGTATGGCTACACCTTC	CASSLEAPGTVYGYTF
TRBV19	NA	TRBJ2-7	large	TGTGCCAGTAGTCCACCGGGGAGGCACGAGCAGTACTTC	CASSPPGRHEQYF
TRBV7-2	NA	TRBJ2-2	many	TGTGCCAGCAGCTTAACTACGAACACCGGGGAGCTGTTTTTT	CASSLTTNTGELFF
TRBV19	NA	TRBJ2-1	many	TGTGCCAGTAGTAACAGGGTAGGCAATGAGCAGTTCTTC	CASSNRVGNEQFF
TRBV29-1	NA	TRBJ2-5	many	TGCAGCGTTGGTGAACCCCAAGAGACCCAGTACTTC	CSVGEPQETQYF
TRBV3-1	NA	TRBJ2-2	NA	TGTGCCAGCAGCGCGAAAGGGGCCATGAACACCGGGGAGCTGTTTTTT	CASSAKGAMNTGELFF
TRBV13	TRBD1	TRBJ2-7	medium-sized	TGTGCCAGCAGCTTAGGCAACAGGGGCTACGAGCAGTACTTC	CASSLGNRGYEQYF
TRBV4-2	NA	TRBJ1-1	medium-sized	TGTGCCAGCAGCCAAGAAGGGGTTATTGAAGCTTTCTTT	CASSQEGVIEAFF
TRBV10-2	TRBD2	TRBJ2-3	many	TGCGCCAGCAGTGAGTCCTGGCTAGCGGATACAGATACGCAGTATTTT	CASSESWLADTDTQYF
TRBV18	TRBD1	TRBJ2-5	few	TGTGCCAGCTCACCACTGCTCGGACAGGGCAACCAAGAGACCCAGTACTTC	CASSPLLGQGNQETQYF
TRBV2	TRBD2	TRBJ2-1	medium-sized	TGTGCCAGCATTCGCGCGGGAGCACTCAATGAGCAGTTCTTC	CASIRAGALNEQFF
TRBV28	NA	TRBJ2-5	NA	TGTGCCAGCACGTCCCCGGGAAAAGAGACCCAGTACTTC	CASTSPGKETQYF
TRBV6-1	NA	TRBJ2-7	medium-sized	TGTGCCAGCAGCAGGGAAGAGGGCAGGGCCTCCTACGAGCAGTACTTC	CASSREEGRASYEQYF
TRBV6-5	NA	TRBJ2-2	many	TGTGCCAGCAGTTACTCGCAGGGGCCCGGGGAGCTGTTTTTT	CASSYSQGPGELFF
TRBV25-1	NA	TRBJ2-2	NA	TGTGCCAGCAGTGAATCCTGGGGCGGCGGGATAGACACCGGGGAGCTGTTTTTT	CASSESWGGGIDTGELFF
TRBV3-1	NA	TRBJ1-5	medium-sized	TGTGCCAGCAGCCCTGGAGGCAATCAGCCCCAGCATTTT	CASSPGGNQPQHF
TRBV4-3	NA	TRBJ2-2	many	TGCGCCAGCAGCCAAAAGTTAGGACCCCCTAACACCGGGGAGCTGTTTTTT	CASSQKLGPPNTGELFF